The TCR beta chain under discussion was sequenced for a study of blood T cell repertoires in COVID-19. Some clones are missing from TCRdb's copy, which holds only in-frame ones; the method was immunoSEQ multiplex PCR. The sample has some 200,000 clones, about four fifths seen once. The germline CDR1 and CDR2 sequences are SGHVS and FNYEAQ. The J segment lost 15 bases and the V segment lost 4 bases, leaving 10 bases of the junction unmatched. The CDR3 spans 13 residues. The TCR originated in a woman between 40 and 50 years old with acute COVID-19. Material: PBMCs or T cells enriched from blood (not recorded which). V usage is TRBV7-6 and J usage is TRBJ2-1, with 9 bases that match TRBD1. Here the CDR3 reads CASSSTQGAKPFF. CDR3 bases: TGTGCCAGCAGCTCAACACAGGGGGCTAAACCGTTCTTC.